These T cell receptor beta chains were read from a single sample in a study of blood T cell repertoires in COVID-19. Clones were sequenced by immunoSEQ multiplex PCR, and TCRdb holds only the in-frame ones, with some missing. Of approximately 180,000 clones in the sample, 80% to 90% were seen once. The sequenced sample consisted of peripheral blood. The receptor set was obtained from a woman older than 75 with COVID-19, enrolled during active disease. CDR3s include the opening cysteine and the closing phenylalanine or tryptophan. A D gene is named only where the DNA matches it firmly. Size is omitted from some rows. Given values are once, few, many or a class for expanded clones.

>TRBV18|NA|TRBJ2-6|TRBD2
TGTGCCAGCTCACTAGCGGGACAAGCCGGGGCCAACGTCCTGACTTTC
CASSLAGQAGANVLTF
>TRBV5-1|NA|TRBJ2-7|NA
TGCGCCAGCAGCTGGTTGCAGGGCTACGAGCAGTACTTC
CASSWLQGYEQYF
>TRBV19|NA|TRBJ2-3|TRBD2
TGTGCCAGTAGTTGGGGTAGCGGGAGCACAGATACGCAGTATTTT
CASSWGSGSTDTQYF
>TRBV7-2|NA|TRBJ2-3|TRBD2
TGTGCCAGCAGCTTAGTAGCGGGAAGAAGAGATACGCAGTATTTT
CASSLVAGRRDTQYF
>TRBV5-5|NA|TRBJ2-1|NA
TGTGCCAGCAGCCCTACAGGGCTGACCTACAATGAGCAGTTCTTC
CASSPTGLTYNEQFF
>TRBV19|NA|TRBJ2-2|TRBD1
TGTGCCACCGCGACAGGGCCAACCTTCCTCACCGGGGAGCTGTTTTTT
CATATGPTFLTGELFF
>TRBV19|NA|TRBJ2-7|TRBD2
TGTGCCAGTTCCGAGCGGGATTCTTCCTACGAGCAGTACTTC
CASSERDSSYEQYF
>TRBV9|NA|TRBJ1-1|NA
TGTGCCAGCAGTACGGGGGACACTGAAGCTTTCTTT
CASSTGDTEAFF
>TRBV24-1|NA|TRBJ2-1|NA
TGTGCCACCAGTCAGCCAGGGTACAATGAGCAGTTCTTC
CATSQPGYNEQFF
>TRBV10-2|NA|TRBJ2-1|NA
TGCGCCAGCAGTCGGGGGAGCTCCTACAATGAGCAGTTCTTC
CASSRGSSYNEQFF
>TRBV27|NA|TRBJ2-3|NA
TGTGCCAGCAGTTTGATGGGCGGGTCAGATACGCAGTATTTT
CASSLMGGSDTQYF
>TRBV4-1|NA|TRBJ1-2|NA
TGCGCCAGCAGCCAAGTCGCGGGGGCGAACTATGGCTACACCTTC
CASSQVAGANYGYTF
>TRBV4-1|NA|TRBJ1-1|TRBD1
TGCGCCAGCAGCCCCACAGGGGGTATACACACTGAAGCTTTCTTT
CASSPTGGIHTEAFF
>TRBV9|NA|TRBJ2-7|NA
TGTGCCAGCAGCGTAGCATTAACAACCATCTACGAGCAGTACTTC
CASSVALTTIYEQYF
>TRBV29-1|NA|TRBJ2-5|TRBD1
TGCAGCGTTGTAGGACGGGGACAGCAAGAGACCCAGTACTTC
CSVVGRGQQETQYF
>TRBV7-9|NA|TRBJ2-2|TRBD2
TGTGCCAGCAGCCCATGGGACTACCGGAACACCGGGGAGCTGTTTTTT
CASSPWDYRNTGELFF
>TRBV3-1/TRBV3-2|NA|TRBJ2-1|NA
TGTGCCAGCAGCCTTTTTAAATCCAATGAGCAGTTCTTC
CASSLFKSNEQFF
>TRBV10-3|NA|TRBJ2-2|TRBD1
TGTGCCATGCGCCAGGAGACAGGGAAGCCCTACGGTGGGGTCACCGGGGAGCTGTTTTTT
CAMRQETGKPYGGVTGELFF
>TRBV6-1|NA|TRBJ2-7|TRBD2
TGTGCCAGCAGTGAGGATAGCGGGGTGAGAATCGAGCAGTACTTC
CASSEDSGVRIEQYF
>TRBV18|NA|TRBJ2-1|NA
TGTGCCAGCTCACCAGGATGGGCTACGGGAAACAATGAGCAGTTCTTC
CASSPGWATGNNEQFF
>TRBV7-9|NA|TRBJ2-7|TRBD1
TGTGCCAGCAGCCCAACCGGGACAGGGGCCGAGCAGTACTTC
CASSPTGTGAEQYF
>TRBV5-1|NA|TRBJ2-1|TRBD1
TGCGCCAGCAGCTTGTCTGGGACAGGGTACTATGAGCAGTTCTTC
CASSLSGTGYYEQFF
>TRBV5-1|once|TRBJ2-7|TRBD2
TGCGCCAGCAGCCGGGAGGGCCGTAGTTACGAGCAGTACTTC
CASSREGRSYEQYF
>TRBV19|few|TRBJ1-5|NA
TGTGCCAGTAGTATAACGGGATATAGCAATCAGCCCCAGCATTTT
CASSITGYSNQPQHF
>TRBV4-1|few|TRBJ2-7|TRBD1
TGCGCCAGCAGCCAAGGGCCGGGACAGGGGGCCTACGAGCAGTACTTC
CASSQGPGQGAYEQYF
>TRBV5-4|NA|TRBJ1-1|NA
TGTGCCAGCAGCTCCGGGACTCGGCCGAACACTGAAGCTTTCTTT
CASSSGTRPNTEAFF
>TRBV3-1/TRBV3-2|NA|TRBJ2-3|TRBD1
TGTGCCAGCAGCCAATCCTCCGGGACAGGCACAGATACGCAGTATTTT
CASSQSSGTGTDTQYF
>TRBV7-2|NA|TRBJ1-1|NA
TGTGCCAGCAGCTTACAGGGGAACACTGAAGCTTTCTTT
CASSLQGNTEAFF
>TRBV6-1|few|TRBJ1-1|NA
TGTGCCAGCAGTGAATGGAGGACTGAAGCTTTCTTT
CASSEWRTEAFF
>TRBV18|NA|TRBJ2-7|TRBD1
TGTGCCAGCTCAACCGGGACAGGTGGTTACGAGCAGTACTTC
CASSTGTGGYEQYF
>TRBV21-1|few|TRBJ1-4|NA
TGTGCCAGCAGCTTTTTTCCGGGACAGGGGCAGGGTAATGAAAAACTGTTTTTT
CASSFFPGQGQGNEKLFF
>TRBV5-1|NA|TRBJ2-3|TRBD2
TGCGCCAGCAGCCGGACTAGCCCGCGCACAGATACGCAGTATTTT
CASSRTSPRTDTQYF
>TRBV7-9|NA|TRBJ1-1|NA
TGTGCCAGCAGCTTAGAGTTACAGAAAGCTTTCTTT
CASSLELQKAFF
>TRBV7-2|NA|TRBJ1-5|NA
TGTGCCAGCAGCTTAGAGGCGGGACGGGGCAATCAGCCCCAGCATTTT
CASSLEAGRGNQPQHF
>TRBV18|NA|TRBJ1-1|NA
TGTGCCAGCTCACCACCTGCAGTAGGGGGTGGGTCGGCTTTCTTT
CASSPPAVGGGSAFF
>TRBV7-9|medium-sized|TRBJ2-1|NA
TGTGCCAGCAGCTTAGCCGGAGGAGCGCTCGATGAGCAGTTCTTC
CASSLAGGALDEQFF
>TRBV10-3|NA|TRBJ2-3|NA
TGTGCCATCAGTGATTTAATCGATACGCAGTATTTT
CAISDLIDTQYF
>TRBV7-2|NA|TRBJ1-6|NA
TGTGCCAGCAGCTTAGAGACATCTTATAATTCACCCCTCCACTTT
CASSLETSYNSPLHF
>TRBV27|NA|TRBJ2-1|TRBD1
TGTGCCAGCACTACGCCGGGACAGGGTTACAATGAGCAGTTCTTC
CASTTPGQGYNEQFF
>TRBV28|NA|TRBJ2-5|TRBD1
TGTGCCAGCAGTACAGGGGGCTTGGGGACCCAGTACTTC
CASSTGGLGTQYF
>TRBV7-2|NA|TRBJ2-7|NA
TGTGCCAGCAGCCCAGGGGTAGCGGGCTACGAGCAGTACTTC
CASSPGVAGYEQYF
>TRBV5-4|NA|TRBJ2-7|NA
TGTGCCAGCAGCTTGAGACCTCTGGCAGGGGGGACCTACGAGCAGTACTTC
CASSLRPLAGGTYEQYF
>TRBV4-3|few|TRBJ2-7|TRBD1
TGCGCCAGCATACCCGGGACAGTGGCCTACGAGCAGTACTTC
CASIPGTVAYEQYF
>TRBV5-5|NA|TRBJ1-1|TRBD1
TGTGCCAGCAGCTTGGTGGGACAGGGGACTGAAGCTTTCTTT
CASSLVGQGTEAFF
>TRBV7-2|few|TRBJ1-1|NA
TGTGCCAGCAGCTTAGCGGGGCCAACGAACACTGAAGCTTTCTTT
CASSLAGPTNTEAFF
>TRBV27|NA|TRBJ2-7|NA
TGTGCCAGCAGTTTAATGGGGGCTCGGGACGAGCAGTACTTC
CASSLMGARDEQYF
>TRBV19|few|TRBJ2-3|TRBD2
TGTGCCAGTAGTATAGCTAGCGGGGACACAGATACGCAGTATTTT
CASSIASGDTDTQYF
>TRBV5-1|NA|TRBJ1-2|NA
TGCGCCAGCAGCCTTGGCACAGAGGGCTACACCTTC
CASSLGTEGYTF
>TRBV6-6|NA|TRBJ2-7|TRBD1
TGTGCCAGCAGTAGCTCCGACAGGGAATTCGGCGAGCAGTACTTC
CASSSSDREFGEQYF
>TRBV28|NA|TRBJ2-7|NA
TGTGCCAGCAGTTTAGTACCGGGACAAGTTTACTACGAGCAGTACTTC
CASSLVPGQVYYEQYF
>TRBV7-9|NA|TRBJ1-2|NA
TGTGCCAGCAGCCACCCCTTGACAGCCAACTATGGCTACACCTTC
CASSHPLTANYGYTF